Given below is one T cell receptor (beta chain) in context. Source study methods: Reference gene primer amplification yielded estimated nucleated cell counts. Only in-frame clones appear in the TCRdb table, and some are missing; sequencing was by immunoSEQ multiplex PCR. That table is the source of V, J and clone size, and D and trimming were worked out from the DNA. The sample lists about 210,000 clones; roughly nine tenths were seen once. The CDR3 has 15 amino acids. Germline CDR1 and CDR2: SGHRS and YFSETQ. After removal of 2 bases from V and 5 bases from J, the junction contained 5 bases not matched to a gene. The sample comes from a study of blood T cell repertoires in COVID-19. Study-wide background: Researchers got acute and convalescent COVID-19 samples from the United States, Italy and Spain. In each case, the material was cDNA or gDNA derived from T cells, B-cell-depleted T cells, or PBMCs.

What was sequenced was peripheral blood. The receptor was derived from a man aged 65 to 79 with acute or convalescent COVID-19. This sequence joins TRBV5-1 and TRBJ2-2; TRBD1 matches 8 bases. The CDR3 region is CASSLMTGETGELFF. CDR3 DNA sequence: TGCGCCAGCAGCTTAATGACAGGGGAGACCGGGGAGCTGTTTTTT.